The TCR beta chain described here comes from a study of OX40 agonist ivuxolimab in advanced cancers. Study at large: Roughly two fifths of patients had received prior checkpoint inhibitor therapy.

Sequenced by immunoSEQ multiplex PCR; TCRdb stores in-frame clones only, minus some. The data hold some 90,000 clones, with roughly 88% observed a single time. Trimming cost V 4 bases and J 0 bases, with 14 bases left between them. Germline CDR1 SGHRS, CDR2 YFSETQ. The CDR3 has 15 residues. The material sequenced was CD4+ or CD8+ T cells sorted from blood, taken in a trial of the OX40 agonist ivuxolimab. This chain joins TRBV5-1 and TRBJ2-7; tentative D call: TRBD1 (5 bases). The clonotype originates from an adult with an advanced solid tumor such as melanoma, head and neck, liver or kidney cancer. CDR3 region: CASSRSGRSSYEQYF. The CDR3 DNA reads TGCGCCAGCAGCCGTTCAGGGCGGAGCTCCTACGAGCAGTACTTC.